One and the same sample provided the 30 T cell receptor beta chains below, sequenced in a study of cytomegalovirus exposure and HLA in healthy donors. Clones were sequenced by immunoSEQ multiplex PCR, and TCRdb holds only the in-frame ones, with some missing. The sample consists of around 230,000 clones, around 88% of them appearing once. Sequenced: PBMCs. The receptors here all came from a woman younger than 45 in good health and CMV-seropositive.

The table lists this clone with a few counts. The V gene is TRBV2, the J gene TRBJ1-4; 7 bases are a match to TRBD1. The V gene's germline CDR1 is SNHLY and CDR2 FYNNEI. The CDR3 spans 12 residues. V gave up 5 bases and J gave up 8 bases; unmatched junction bases: 2. The CDR3 nucleotides read TGTGCCAGCAGTAACAGGGGCGAAAAACTGTTTTTT. It translates to CASSNRGEKLFF.

This chain connects TRBV2 to TRBJ2-3; 12 bases match TRBD2. The V and J ends lost 8 bases and 3 bases, in that order; junction bases with no gene match: 3. The germline V gene encodes CDR1 SNHLY and CDR2 FYNNEI. The CDR3 is made up of 14 amino acids. CDR3 coding DNA: TGTGCCAGCGCCGGGACTAGCGGGACAGATACGCAGTATTTT. Encoded protein: CASAGTSGTDTQYF.

V gene TRBV11-3 combines with J gene TRBJ2-7; 10 nucleotides agree with TRBD2. Germline-derived CDR1 and CDR2 are SGHNT and YENEEA. Trimming cost V 2 bases and J 6 bases; bases outside gene matches: 4. The CDR3 runs 14 residues. CDR3 region: CASSLSSGSREQYF. The CDR3 bases are TGTGCCAGCAGCTTATCTAGCGGGAGTCGCGAGCAGTACTTC.

The J gene is TRBJ1-1, the V gene TRBV7-6; tentative D call: TRBD1 (5 bases). V shed 5 bases and J shed 1 base, with 23 bases lying between them. Germline V gene sequence: CDR1 SGHVS, CDR2 FNYEAQ. This CDR3 spans 18 amino acids. CDR3 nucleotide sequence: TGTGCCAGCAGCCCAAACCTTGGGTGGGGCCAGGGGAACACTGAAGCTTTCTTT. It is translated as CASSPNLGWGQGNTEAFF.

This sequence joins TRBV7-9 and TRBJ2-7; 8 positions agree with TRBD2. Germline lookup yields CDR1 SEHNR and CDR2 FQNEAQ (reference sequence). The CDR3 length is 14 residues. V trimming: 4 bases; J trimming: 5 bases; junction bases outside the gene matches: 7. Here the CDR3 DNA reads TGTGCCAGCAGCTCCGGGACTAGGACGAACGAGCAGTACTTC. Amino acid sequence: CASSSGTRTNEQYF.

The J gene is TRBJ1-2, the V gene TRBV28, with D unclear. The CDR3 runs to 13 residues. The V gene's germline CDR1 is MDHEN and CDR2 SYDVKM. Trimming removed 3 bases at V and 1 base at J, with 6 bases between. In nucleotides, the CDR3 is TGTGCCAGCAGTTTGGGCAGTAACTATGGCTACACCTTC. Its protein product is CASSLGSNYGYTF.

The genes are TRBV28 and TRBJ2-1, with TRBD1 matching over 7 bases. Trimming at V came to 5 bases and at J to 7 bases, leaving 5 bases not matched to a gene. Per germline, CDR1 MDHEN and CDR2 SYDVKM. This CDR3 is 13 amino acids long. The CDR3 sequence is CASSPGQRNEQFF. The CDR3 DNA sequence: TGTGCCAGCAGTCCGGGACAGCGAAATGAGCAGTTCTTC.

V and J are TRBV6-1 and TRBJ1-2; D call uncertain. The ends were cut back, 3 bases at V and 5 bases at J, with 19 bases in the middle. Germline lookup yields CDR1 MNHNS and CDR2 SASEGT. The CDR3 consists of 16 residues. The CDR3 here is CASSDAAHASDYGYTF. The CDR3 DNA is TGTGCCAGCAGTGACGCGGCCCACGCCTCAGATTATGGCTACACCTTC.

The gene calls are TRBV7-2 and TRBJ1-2, with TRBD1 matching 7 bases. Unmatched junction bases numbered 5, after V lost 1 base and J lost 6 bases. Looked up from germline, CDR1 is SGHTA and CDR2 is FQGNSA. This CDR3 has 14 amino acids. The CDR3 DNA follows: TGTGCCAGCAGCTTAGACGACAGGGACAATGGCTACACCTTC. It encodes CASSLDDRDNGYTF.

The chain has TRBV28 and TRBJ2-3; 12 bases match TRBD2. This CDR3 has 20 residues. Germline trimming cut 6 bases from V and 2 bases from J; bases unmatched to any gene: 18. Germline V gene sequence: CDR1 MDHEN, CDR2 SYDVKM. The CDR3, as DNA: TGTGCCAGCAGCCCTTTAGGGGGGCTAGCGGGAGGGTTAGACACAGATACGCAGTATTTT. This translates into CASSPLGGLAGGLDTDTQYF.

This clone was found a few times. This chain links TRBV7-9 with TRBJ2-7, with D unclear. The CDR3 runs to 13 residues. Trimming cost V 5 bases and J 0 bases, with 8 bases left between them. The germline gives CDR1 SEHNR, CDR2 FQNEAQ (reference sequence). CDR3 coding DNA: TGTGCCAGCAGCCCCACAGTCTCCTACGAGCAGTACTTC. Protein sequence: CASSPTVSYEQYF.

This chain uses TRBV19 with TRBJ2-1; the match to TRBD2 covers 7 bases. The CDR3 is 14 amino acids. The germline V gene encodes CDR1 LNHDA and CDR2 SQIVND (reference sequence). With 4 bases clipped from V and 12 bases from J, the junction kept 12 bases outside the gene matches. CDR3 sequence reads: CASSTTPGSGGQFF. In nucleotides, the CDR3 is TGTGCCAGTAGTACCACGCCAGGGTCGGGGGGGCAGTTCTTC.

The chain is built from TRBV2 and TRBJ2-3; maybe TRBD2 (6 bases). This CDR3 has 15 residues. The V end lost 8 bases, the J end lost 2 bases, and 17 bases lay between the germline ends. Per germline, CDR1 SNHLY and CDR2 FYNNEI. DNA of the CDR3: TGTGCCAGCTACACCGGGACTGGATTCACAGATACGCAGTATTTT. Its protein is CASYTGTGFTDTQYF.

Regarding this clone: Other DNA sequences from this sample encode an identical CDR3 as well. The genes are TRBV18 and TRBJ1-5; a weak D match, TRBD1 (5 bases). This CDR3 contains 14 residues. The germline V and J ends were trimmed by 2 bases and 2 bases, with 7 bases remaining between them. Germline assignment: CDR1 KGHSH and CDR2 LQKENI. The CDR3, as DNA: TGTGCCAGCTCACCAACGGGGGGCAATCAGCCCCAGCATTTT. It specifies CASSPTGGNQPQHF.

The chain combines TRBV28 with TRBJ2-3; D ambiguous. The CDR3 runs 14 residues. From germline, CDR1 is MDHEN and CDR2 SYDVKM. V lost 6 bases, J lost 2 bases, and 12 bases lay in between. This CDR3 reads CASRTHGPTDTQYF. CDR3 DNA sequence: TGTGCCAGCAGGACACACGGCCCCACAGATACGCAGTATTTT.

J is TRBJ2-7 and V is TRBV28, with TRBD2 identical over 10 bases. Unmatched junction bases numbered 12, after V lost 5 bases and J lost 5 bases. Germline V CDR1 and CDR2: MDHEN, SYDVKM. This CDR3 has 16 amino acids. In DNA form, the CDR3 reads TGTGCCAGCAGTAGGACTCTAGCGGGAGTCGGAGACGAGCAGTACTTC. Residues: CASSRTLAGVGDEQYF.

The V gene is TRBV9, the J gene TRBJ2-7; a possible D gene is TRBD1 (6 bases). The CDR3 consists of 14 residues. The germline CDR1 and CDR2 sequences are SGDLS and YYNGEE. V was trimmed by 0 bases and J by 2 bases, leaving 9 bases between them. The CDR3 DNA follows: TGTGCCAGCAGCGTAGCTGCAGGGGCCTACGAGCAGTACTTC. This codes for CASSVAAGAYEQYF.

This chain uses TRBV5-4 with TRBJ1-2; 9 bases agree with TRBD1. The length of the CDR3 is 14 residues. V shed 6 bases, J shed 4 bases, and the junction held 7 bases outside the gene matches. Germline values: CDR1 SGHNT, CDR2 YYREEE (reference sequence). The chain's CDR3 is CASIKDRGVYGYTF. DNA for the CDR3: TGTGCCAGCATCAAAGACAGGGGGGTCTATGGCTACACCTTC.

The chain couples TRBV9 to TRBJ2-3; TRBD2 aligns across 8 bases. The V gene end was trimmed by 0 bases and the J gene end by 3 bases; junction bases not matched to a gene: 3. CDR1 and CDR2 from the germline V gene are SGDLS and YYNGEE. The CDR3 is 15 residues long. CDR3 nucleotide sequence: TGTGCCAGCAGCGTAGTCGGGGGGGGGACAGATACGCAGTATTTT. Protein sequence: CASSVVGGGTDTQYF.

The chain couples TRBV18 to TRBJ2-7; 9 bases are shared with TRBD1. The CDR3 extends over 16 amino acids. J gave up 0 bases and V 2 bases, and 5 bases lay outside the gene matches. Looked up from germline, CDR1 is KGHSH and CDR2 is LQKENI. In DNA, the CDR3 is TGTGCCAGCTCACCAATCGGACAGGGGTTCTCCTACGAGCAGTACTTC. Amino acids: CASSPIGQGFSYEQYF.

V and J are TRBV4-1 and TRBJ1-4; D is perhaps TRBD1 (5 bases). Germline V gene sequence: CDR1 MGHRA, CDR2 YSYEKL. There are 17 residues in the CDR3. V was pared by 0 bases and J by 4 bases, with 15 bases between. Here the CDR3 reads CASSQEGNRFRNEKLFF. Written as DNA, the CDR3 is TGCGCCAGCAGCCAAGAGGGGAACAGGTTCCGTAATGAAAAACTGTTTTTT.

CDR3 in DNA: TGCAGCGTCCCCCCAAGGAGGGCCGTTAGCACAGATACGCAGTATTTT. Protein sequence: CSVPPRRAVSTDTQYF. This chain links TRBV29-1 with TRBJ2-3; TRBD2 might be the D (6 bases). The CDR3 has 16 amino acids. V dropped 6 bases and J dropped 0 bases, with 19 bases sitting between them. Germline CDR1 SQVTM, CDR2 ANQGSEA.

The chain combines TRBV7-6 with TRBJ2-7, with D perhaps TRBD1 (6 bases). Per the germline V gene, CDR1 is SGHVS and CDR2 is FNYEAQ. The germline V and J ends were trimmed by 5 bases and 0 bases, with 20 bases remaining between them. CDR3 size: 17 residues. The CDR3 is CASSPQPQGIHSYEQYF. The CDR3 DNA reads as TGTGCCAGCAGCCCGCAACCTCAGGGGATCCACTCCTACGAGCAGTACTTC.

The CDR3 sequence is CASSQDQNAPKSRTGNTDTQYF. The CDR3 DNA reads TGTGCCAGCAGCCAAGATCAGAACGCCCCCAAGAGCCGGACAGGGAACACAGATACGCAGTATTTT. This chain joins TRBV4-2 and TRBJ2-3, with 8 bases identical to TRBD1. The CDR3 loop spans 22 amino acids. Trimming at V came to 0 bases and at J to 2 bases, leaving 22 bases not matched to a gene. Germline V lookup: CDR1 LGHNA, CDR2 YNFKEQ.

This rearrangement joins TRBV28 to TRBJ2-7; 11 positions agree with TRBD2. The CDR3 consists of 16 residues. V lost 5 bases to trimming and J lost 5 bases; unmatched junction nucleotides: 11. CDR1 and CDR2 from the germline V gene are MDHEN and SYDVKM. CDR3 protein: CASSPIAGGPYNEQYF. CDR3 DNA sequence: TGTGCCAGCAGTCCAATAGCGGGAGGGCCTTACAACGAGCAGTACTTC.

The rearrangement links TRBV11-2 to TRBJ1-1; 8 bases align to TRBD1. CDR3 length equals 15 residues. Per germline, CDR1 SGHAT and CDR2 FQNNGV. Germline trimming cut 5 bases from V and 4 bases from J; bases unmatched to any gene: 9. The CDR3, as DNA: TGTGCCAGCAGCCGTAGCAGGGGGCCGAGCACTGAAGCTTTCTTT. Translation: CASSRSRGPSTEAFF.

This CDR3 reads CASARDTRTYEQYF. DNA for the CDR3: TGTGCCAGCGCACGGGACACGAGAACCTACGAGCAGTACTTC. The rearrangement joins TRBV9 to TRBJ2-7; a weak D match, TRBD1 (6 bases). V lost 7 bases and J lost 2, with 16 bases in between. The CDR3 is 14 amino acids. The germline CDR1 and CDR2 sequences are SGDLS and YYNGEE.

This sequence joins TRBV4-1 and TRBJ2-7; 11 bases line up with TRBD1. Germline V gene data show CDR1 as MGHRA and CDR2 as YSYEKL. J was trimmed by 3 bases and V by 0 bases; bases with no gene match: 10. The CDR3 is 18 residues long. For the CDR3, the DNA is TGCGCCAGCAGCCAAGAATACCTATCCGGGACAGGGGGCTACGAGCAGTACTTC. It is translated as CASSQEYLSGTGGYEQYF.

V is TRBV27 and J is TRBJ2-2, with a tentative D call TRBD2 (6 bases). Trimming cost V 5 bases and J 6 bases, with 13 bases left between them. The CDR3 runs to 14 residues. Per germline, CDR1 MNHEY and CDR2 SMNVEV (reference sequence). The CDR3 is CASSARLDPGELFF. CDR3 bases: TGTGCCAGCAGTGCCCGACTAGACCCCGGGGAGCTGTTTTTT.

The V gene is TRBV11-3, the J gene TRBJ2-1; the D gene is possibly TRBD2 (6 bases). The V gene lost 4 bases and the J gene lost 6 bases, with 13 bases spanning the gap. The CDR3 is 14 amino acids. From germline, CDR1 is SGHNT and CDR2 YENEEA. CDR3 region: CASSSGTLLNEQFF. The CDR3 DNA sequence: TGTGCCAGCAGCTCTGGGACTCTTCTCAATGAGCAGTTCTTC.